The clone carrying this T cell receptor (beta chain) was counted only a few times. Antigen unknown. The source of the sample is a study of T cells after yellow fever vaccination. On the study more broadly: SMART-Seq v4 Ultra Low Input prepared the low-cell-number fractions.

Study results and limitations: Only a small proportion of the clonotypes turned up in both the CD4 and the CD8 compartments, likely arising from convergent recombination.

TCRdb passed the 5' RACE reads through MiXCR, listing each CDR3 protein once. The sample shows about 340,000 distinct CDR3 sequences, approximately 12% of them seen only once. The receptor was derived from a young man who received the YFV17D yellow fever vaccine. The material was CD4+ T cells sorted from PBMCs, obtained 15 days after the yellow fever booster vaccination.

CDR3 bases: TGTGCCAGCAGCTTAGCGACGGGGGGGACCGGGGAGCTGTTTTTT. Amino acids: CASSLATGGTGELFF. J is TRBJ2-2 and V is TRBV7-2, with 8 bases identical to TRBD2. With V trimmed by 0 bases and J by 5 bases, 2 bases remained unmatched. Germline CDR1 is SGHTA and CDR2 is FQGNSA. CDR3 length: 15 amino acids.